The 6 T cell receptor beta chains reported below all come from one sample, sequenced in a study of T cells in women clearing cervical HPV infection. The table came from immunoSEQ multiplex PCR; TCRdb's copy has only in-frame clones and leaves some out. This listing includes 46,000 or so clones. The material sequenced was blood buffy coat. These receptors were obtained from a woman between 18 and 70 years old with a cervical HPV16 infection that either progressed to CIN3+ or cleared (not recorded which).

As for this clone: The read terminates 3 residues ahead of where the CDR3 ends, so the germline J gene completes it. The V and J genes are TRBV27 and TRBJ1-2; possibly TRBD1 for D (6 bases). Germline CDR1 MNHEY, CDR2 SMNVEV (reference sequence). The V end was cut by 2 bases, the J end by 3 bases, with 16 bases between. The CDR3 contains 16 residues. The part of the CDR3 DNA that was read is TGTGCCAGCAGTTTACACAACAGGGATCTTTACTATGGC. Protein: CASSLHNRDLYYG. The whole CDR3 region reads CASSLHNRDLYYGYTF.

On this clone: The read falls 3 residues short of the CDR3 end, and the missing part is taken from the germline J gene. The chain is built from TRBV7-8 and TRBJ2-1; the match to TRBD2 covers 7 bases. The CDR3 totals 18 residues. Germline lookup yields CDR1 SGHVS and CDR2 FQNEAQ. V lost 7 bases, J lost 4 bases, and 19 bases stayed unmatched. The CDR3 here is CASTEPWSGEGNYNEQFF. The sequenced CDR3 bases are TGTGCCAGCACAGAACCTTGGTCGGGGGAGGGGAATTACAATGAG.

Notes on this clone: The DNA ends 3 residues before the CDR3 does, and the rest of the CDR3 is filled in from the germline J gene. The chain uses TRBV11-2 and TRBJ2-7; TRBD2 agrees at 9 bases. Germline CDR1 reads SGHAT; CDR2 reads FQNNGV. After removal of 3 bases from V and 6 bases from J, the junction contained 6 bases not matched to a gene. This CDR3 has 14 residues. The CDR3 DNA, read in part, is TGTGCCAGCAGCTTTAGCGGGAGTAATGGCGAG. Protein product: CASSFSGSNGE. The complete CDR3 sequence is CASSFSGSNGEQYF.

The CDR3 bases that were read are TGTGCCAGCAGTTCCACGACTAGCGGGGGGGCCAAGGATACG. Protein sequence: CASSSTTSGGAKDT. The CDR3 reads in full as CASSSTTSGGAKDTQYF. V usage is TRBV2 and J usage is TRBJ2-3, with TRBD2 matching over 14 bases. Read sequence stops 3 residues before the CDR3 end, and the germline J gene provides the missing end. CDR1 and CDR2 (germline): SNHLY, FYNNEI. The CDR3 extends over 17 amino acids. V lost 5 bases to trimming and J lost 6 bases; unmatched junction nucleotides: 10.

Comments on this clone: The DNA ends 3 residues before the CDR3 does, and the rest of the CDR3 is filled in from the germline J gene. J is TRBJ1-2 and V is TRBV20-1, with 9 bases lining up with TRBD1. CDR3 length equals 17 residues. With 2 bases clipped from V and 1 base from J, the junction kept 11 bases outside the gene matches. The germline gives CDR1 DFQATT, CDR2 SNEGSKA (reference sequence). The CDR3 DNA, read in part, is TGCAGTGCTAGATCCACAGGGGGCGCAACCTTTAACTATGGC. Its protein is CSARSTGGATFNYG. The CDR3 reads in full as CSARSTGGATFNYGYTF.

Worth noting for this clone: From the germline J gene comes the end of the CDR3, since the read stops 3 residues before it. This chain joins TRBV29-1 and TRBJ2-2; TRBD1 agrees at 7 bases. This CDR3 comprises 12 residues. V trimming: 4 bases; J trimming: 4 bases; junction bases outside the gene matches: 0. Germline CDR1 is SQVTM and CDR2 is ANQGSEA. The CDR3 bases that were read are TGCAGCGTTGCAGGGGGCACCGGGGAG. Its translation: CSVAGGTGE. The entire CDR3 is CSVAGGTGELFF.